This is a list of T cell receptor beta chains from one sample in a study of blood T cell repertoires in COVID-19. The data were produced by immunoSEQ multiplex PCR, yet TCRdb's version contains in-frame clones alone and is incomplete. The sample lists nearly 200,000 clones; around 92% were seen once. Sequencing was done on a sample of PBMCs or T cells enriched from blood (not recorded which). The source is a woman between 18 and 29 years old who had recovered from COVID-19. Both conserved end residues are part of each CDR3. Each record gives: D gene, CDR3 length, clone size, J gene, V gene, CDR3 protein, CDR3 DNA. The D gene is left open where the match is weak. For some rows the clone size is stated as once, few or many, or as a class when expanded; others skip it.

D gene: TRBD2
CDR3 length: 14
clone size: -
J gene: TRBJ2-3
V gene: TRBV10-1
CDR3 protein: CASSGTSLTDTQYF
CDR3 DNA: TGCGCCAGCAGTGGGACTAGCTTGACAGATACGCAGTATTTT

D gene: TRBD2
CDR3 length: 18
clone size: -
J gene: TRBJ2-7
V gene: TRBV4-1
CDR3 protein: CASSPRGAGGEKLYEQYF
CDR3 DNA: TGCGCCAGCAGCCCTCGGGGAGCGGGGGGCGAGAAGCTGTACGAGCAGTACTTC

D gene: TRBD2
CDR3 length: 15
clone size: -
J gene: TRBJ2-3
V gene: TRBV10-1
CDR3 protein: CASSEQGGGASTQYF
CDR3 DNA: TGCGCCAGCAGTGAACAAGGCGGGGGGGCTAGTACGCAGTATTTT

D gene: -
CDR3 length: 12
clone size: -
J gene: TRBJ1-2
V gene: TRBV19
CDR3 protein: CASVDYNYGYTF
CDR3 DNA: TGTGCCAGTGTCGACTATAACTATGGCTACACCTTC

D gene: -
CDR3 length: 18
clone size: -
J gene: TRBJ1-3
V gene: TRBV5-6
CDR3 protein: CASSLERGIGYSGNTIYF
CDR3 DNA: TGTGCCAGCAGCTTGGAAAGGGGCATTGGGTACTCTGGAAACACCATATATTTT

D gene: TRBD1
CDR3 length: 14
clone size: -
J gene: TRBJ1-2
V gene: TRBV6-5
CDR3 protein: CASSYDRDLFGYTF
CDR3 DNA: TGTGCCAGCAGTTACGACAGGGACCTTTTTGGCTACACCTTC

D gene: -
CDR3 length: 12
clone size: -
J gene: TRBJ1-1
V gene: TRBV6-5
CDR3 protein: CASRGPDREAFF
CDR3 DNA: TGTGCCAGCAGGGGACCCGACAGGGAAGCTTTCTTT

D gene: -
CDR3 length: 15
clone size: -
J gene: TRBJ2-5
V gene: TRBV9
CDR3 protein: CASSVESGGRETQYF
CDR3 DNA: TGTGCCAGCAGCGTAGAATCCGGGGGACGGGAGACCCAGTACTTC

D gene: -
CDR3 length: 15
clone size: -
J gene: TRBJ1-6
V gene: TRBV6-1
CDR3 protein: CASSERRGDNSPLHF
CDR3 DNA: TGTGCCAGCAGTGAACGCCGCGGAGATAATTCACCCCTCCACTTT

D gene: -
CDR3 length: 17
clone size: -
J gene: TRBJ1-3
V gene: TRBV19
CDR3 protein: CASSTLRPGVFGNTIYF
CDR3 DNA: TGTGCCAGTAGTACGTTAAGACCGGGGGTATTTGGAAACACCATATATTTT

D gene: TRBD1
CDR3 length: 16
clone size: -
J gene: TRBJ1-3
V gene: TRBV18
CDR3 protein: CASSPPRQGAGNTIYF
CDR3 DNA: TGTGCCAGCTCACCCCCTAGACAGGGCGCCGGAAACACCATATATTTT

D gene: -
CDR3 length: 14
clone size: -
J gene: TRBJ2-7
V gene: TRBV27
CDR3 protein: CASSLSRGGYEQYF
CDR3 DNA: TGTGCCAGCAGTTTATCGAGGGGGGGCTACGAGCAGTACTTC

D gene: -
CDR3 length: 13
clone size: -
J gene: TRBJ2-3
V gene: TRBV19
CDR3 protein: CASSSRVADTQYF
CDR3 DNA: TGTGCCAGTTCCTCCAGGGTCGCAGATACGCAGTATTTT

D gene: TRBD2
CDR3 length: 16
clone size: -
J gene: TRBJ2-5
V gene: TRBV7-2
CDR3 protein: CASSPRTSGGKETQYF
CDR3 DNA: TGTGCCAGCAGCCCTCGGACTAGCGGGGGGAAAGAGACCCAGTACTTC

D gene: -
CDR3 length: 16
clone size: -
J gene: TRBJ1-1
V gene: TRBV18
CDR3 protein: CASSPHRRVRRTEAFF
CDR3 DNA: TGTGCCAGCTCACCGCACCGAAGAGTCAGGCGCACTGAAGCTTTCTTT

D gene: -
CDR3 length: 15
clone size: -
J gene: TRBJ1-5
V gene: TRBV27
CDR3 protein: CASSSAGVINQPQHF
CDR3 DNA: TGTGCCAGCAGTTCGGCAGGGGTGATCAATCAGCCCCAGCATTTT

D gene: TRBD1
CDR3 length: 17
clone size: medium-sized
J gene: TRBJ1-2
V gene: TRBV7-9
CDR3 protein: CASSLPYTTGLNSGYTF
CDR3 DNA: TGTGCCAGCAGCTTACCCTATACGACAGGGTTAAACAGTGGCTACACCTTC

D gene: -
CDR3 length: 14
clone size: -
J gene: TRBJ1-1
V gene: TRBV10-3
CDR3 protein: CAISRREMNTEAFF
CDR3 DNA: TGTGCCATCAGTCGGCGGGAGATGAACACTGAAGCTTTCTTT

D gene: -
CDR3 length: 16
clone size: -
J gene: TRBJ1-6
V gene: TRBV6-5
CDR3 protein: CASSYSPQGNHSPLHF
CDR3 DNA: TGTGCCAGCAGTTACTCCCCACAGGGAAACCATTCACCCCTCCACTTT

D gene: -
CDR3 length: 15
clone size: -
J gene: TRBJ1-2
V gene: TRBV4-1
CDR3 protein: CASSQERGIAYGYTF
CDR3 DNA: TGCGCCAGCAGCCAAGAGCGGGGAATAGCCTATGGCTACACCTTC

D gene: -
CDR3 length: 13
clone size: -
J gene: TRBJ2-7
V gene: TRBV6-5
CDR3 protein: CASGRGGPYEQYF
CDR3 DNA: TGTGCCAGCGGAAGGGGCGGACCCTACGAGCAGTACTTC

D gene: -
CDR3 length: 15
clone size: -
J gene: TRBJ1-5
V gene: TRBV28
CDR3 protein: CASSPGGGTNQPQHF
CDR3 DNA: TGTGCCAGCAGCCCTGGGGGGGGGACCAATCAGCCCCAGCATTTT

D gene: -
CDR3 length: 16
clone size: -
J gene: TRBJ1-6
V gene: TRBV15
CDR3 protein: CATSSIREGLYSPLHF
CDR3 DNA: TGTGCCACCAGCAGTATACGGGAAGGGTTGTATTCACCCCTCCACTTT

D gene: -
CDR3 length: 13
clone size: -
J gene: TRBJ2-4
V gene: TRBV5-5
CDR3 protein: CASMRAGRNIQYF
CDR3 DNA: TGTGCCAGCATGAGGGCAGGTCGAAACATTCAGTACTTC

D gene: -
CDR3 length: 13
clone size: -
J gene: TRBJ1-2
V gene: TRBV28
CDR3 protein: CASSLMARGINTF
CDR3 DNA: TGTGCCAGCAGTTTAATGGCAAGGGGAATTAACACCTTC